This T cell receptor beta chain was obtained from a study of CD8+ T cells in alopecia areata. Study-wide context: Oral tofacitinib, 5 to 10 mg twice daily, was given in an open-label trial. Severity scores in treated patients reflected the percentage of scalp affected. Once tofacitinib had been taken for 6 to 18 months, 6 months off drug followed.

cDNA serving as the sequencing template came from extracted, reverse transcribed RNA. Only in-frame clones appear in the TCRdb table, and some are missing; sequencing was by immunoSEQ multiplex PCR. Of 90,000 to 150,000 clones in the sample, 53% were seen once. Of note for this clone: Its antigen remains unidentified.

Study-level points and caveats: On tofacitinib, scalp and blood still held many of the expanded lesional clones.

Germline CDR1 and CDR2: MGHRA and YSYEKL. The junction had 11 bases not matched to a gene; V was cut back by 4 bases and J by 5 bases. This CDR3 is 16 amino acids long. Treatment: oral pan-JAK inhibitor, 5-10 mg twice daily. The J gene is TRBJ2-5, the V gene TRBV4-1; 9 bases map to TRBD1. This sample comprised CD4+ T cells sorted from blood, obtained at week 4, from a patient treated with tofacitinib. The sequence was obtained from a human donor with alopecia areata. The chain's CDR3 is CASSPGGTGNLETQYF. The CDR3 bases are TGCGCCAGCAGCCCGGGCGGGACAGGGAACCTGGAGACCCAGTACTTC.